A single sample is the source of the 8 T cell receptor beta chains below, sequenced in a study of tumor and adjacent non-tumor tissue in lung cancer. The library came from three nested PCR rounds adapted from ARM-PCR protocols. Using its own MiXCR run on the multiplex PCR reads, TCRdb lists one record per CDR3 protein. Here the sample spans 80,000 to 130,000 distinct CDR3 sequences, 60% to 80% being singletons. No cell sorting was done before RNA was extracted from the tissue. More than 3 cm separated this lung sample from the edge of the tumor. Sequencing was done on a sample of distant non-tumor lung tissue. These receptors were taken from a man younger than 40 with non-small cell lung cancer.

As to this clonotype: Since the CDR3 does not end with the conserved phenylalanine or tryptophan, this likely comes from a read error. The chain combines TRBV5-1 with TRBJ2-7; D ambiguous. The CDR3 extends over 11 amino acids. Germline V CDR1 and CDR2: SGHRS, YFSETQ. V gave up 1 base and J gave up 3 bases, with 2 bases separating them. CDR3 nucleotides: TGCGCCAGCAGCTTGTTCTACGAGCAGTACTTA. It encodes CASSLFYEQYL.

In regard to this clonotype: The germline gene is not matched at one end of the junction; a read error may be the cause. The chain recombines TRBV11-2 with TRBJ1-2; D is uncertain. Germline V gives CDR1 SGHAT, CDR2 FQNNGV. This CDR3 spans 14 amino acids. This CDR3 is CASRLDGRDYGYTF. CDR3 DNA sequence: TGCGCCAGCAGGTTAGATGGAAGAGACTATGGCTACACCTTC.

This clonotype was seen a handful of times. This rearrangement joins TRBV7-8 to TRBJ2-1; weak D call: TRBD1 (6 bases). Germline values: CDR1 SGHVS, CDR2 FQNEAQ. The CDR3 is made up of 15 amino acids. V lost 5 bases, J lost 1 base, and 12 bases lay in between. The CDR3 protein is CASSPRGQSYNEQFF. The CDR3 nucleotides read TGTGCCAGCAGCCCTCGGGGACAATCCTACAATGAGCAGTTCTTC.

With regard to this clonotype: It is likely a read error, because the conserved phenylalanine at the end of the CDR3 is missing. The DNA is left out, because the CDR3 cannot be placed on it with certainty; the CDR3 is given as TCRdb lists it. The CDR3 sequence is CASSETSIGETQYL. This rearrangement joins TRBV6-1 to TRBJ2-5; the D call of TRBD2 is as the table states it, not checked on the DNA. Germline CDR1 reads MNHNS; CDR2 reads SASEGT. The length of the CDR3 is 14 amino acids, counting both ends.

In this sample, this clonotype turned up a few times. The junction differs from germline at one of its ends, possibly a read error. The chain uses TRBV20-1 and TRBJ2-7; D is unclear. Germline V gives CDR1 DFQATT, CDR2 SNEGSKA (reference sequence). The CDR3 contains 13 residues. In nucleotides, the CDR3 is TGCAGTGCTAGAGATGGGTACTCCTACGATCAGTACTTC. Protein sequence: CSARDGYSYDQYF.

This clonotype was seen ten or more times. The chain employs TRBV12-3 or TRBV12-4 and TRBJ2-7; perhaps TRBD1 as D (6 bases). This CDR3 region has 13 residues. With 7 bases removed from V and 4 bases from J, the gap between germline ends came to 14 bases. In DNA form, the CDR3 reads TGTGCCAGCACCCCCCAGGGGCGTTACGAGCAGTACTTC. This translates into CASTPQGRYEQYF.

This rearrangement joins TRBV30 to TRBJ2-7; D not resolved. The V end was cut by 2 bases, the J end by 2 bases, with 10 bases between. This CDR3 spans 13 amino acids. The germline V gene encodes CDR1 GTSNPN and CDR2 SVGIG (reference sequence). Here the CDR3 DNA reads TGTGCCTGGAGTCCCCCCCAAACCTACGAGCAGTACTTC. Translated: CAWSPPQTYEQYF.

The chain links TRBV14 to TRBJ1-1; D is unclear. Germline CDR1 SGHDN, CDR2 FVKESK. Trimming took 0 bases from V and 5 from J, leaving 13 bases between them. This CDR3 is 15 amino acids long. The CDR3, as DNA: TGTGCCAGCAGCCAAGAAACGAGACCATGGACTGAAGCTTTCTTT. It yields the protein CASSQETRPWTEAFF.